This T cell receptor beta chain was identified in a study of Graves' ophthalmopathy and Graves' hyperthyroidism. Investigators amplified TCR beta CDR3 regions from RNA transcripts. Second-round multiplex PCR followed a first-round RT-PCR using HTBI primers. TCRdb used MiXCR to reprocess the multiplex PCR reads, holding one entry per CDR3 protein. In the table there are 500,000 to 700,000 distinct CDR3 sequences, less than 40% of which are singletons. About this clonotype itself: Its antigen is unidentified.

Notes on the study in general: Ophthalmopathy progression cases were predicted by the model with roughly 71% sensitivity and roughly 72% specificity.

The CDR3 runs to 12 residues. With 5 bases removed from V and 11 bases from J, the gap between germline ends came to 15 bases. The germline CDR1 and CDR2 sequences are MNHEY and SMNVEV (reference sequence). V is TRBV27 and J is TRBJ2-5, with D tentatively TRBD1 or TRBD2 (6 bases each). Sequencing was carried out using peripheral blood or thyroid tissue (not recorded which). This receptor was taken from an adult man with Graves' hyperthyroidism. In DNA, the CDR3 is TGTGCCAGCAGTACACGACTAGGACAGCAGTACTTC. Translated, it gives CASSTRLGQQYF.